Described below is a single TCR beta chain sequence and its context. This sample stems from a study of blood T cell repertoires in COVID-19. Study summary: The United States, Italy and Spain supplied acute and convalescent COVID-19 samples.

Allocation to cohorts depended on clinical history reported by the participants. The method was immunoSEQ multiplex PCR; TCRdb's version includes in-frame clones alone and lacks a portion of them. The top ten clones hold around 1.2% of a sample with more than 300,000 clones, 88% of them seen once. J was trimmed by 3 bases and V by 2 bases; bases with no gene match: 3. CDR3 length equals 15 residues. Germline CDR1 reads SEHNR; CDR2 reads FQNEAQ (reference sequence). The V and J genes are TRBV7-9 and TRBJ2-7; 11 positions match TRBD1. The TCR sequence derives from a woman in her late teens or twenties who had recovered from COVID-19. Source material: PBMCs or T cells enriched from blood (not recorded which). This chain's CDR3 is CASSLTGTGGYEQYF. The DNA for the CDR3 is TGTGCCAGCAGCTTAACCGGGACAGGGGGCTACGAGCAGTACTTC.